These T cell receptor beta chains were read from a single sample in a study of blood T cell repertoires in COVID-19. Measured with immunoSEQ multiplex PCR; TCRdb has only the in-frame clones, and not every one. In the table there are about 310,000 clones, around 86% of which are singletons. Sequenced: peripheral blood. The receptors here all came from a man in his forties or fifties with active or convalescent COVID-19. CDR3s include the opening cysteine and the closing phenylalanine or tryptophan. D genes are given only for firm matches. Some rows mark clone size as missing; the rest say once, few, many or name a class of expanded clone.

len: 17
abundance: .
j_gene: TRBJ2-7
v_gene: TRBV30
d_gene: TRBD2
CDR3nt: TGTGCCTGGGAGACAACCATGACTAGCGGGATTAACAACGAGCAGTACTTC
CDR3aa: CAWETTMTSGINNEQYF

len: 15
abundance: .
j_gene: TRBJ1-6
v_gene: TRBV28
d_gene: .
CDR3nt: TGTGCCAGCAGTTTATACGGGGGGGGGAATTCACCCCTCCACTTT
CDR3aa: CASSLYGGGNSPLHF

len: 16
abundance: .
j_gene: TRBJ1-6
v_gene: TRBV28
d_gene: TRBD1
CDR3nt: TGTGCCAGCAGTACCCCAGGGGGCGATGGGTATTCACCCCTCCACTTT
CDR3aa: CASSTPGGDGYSPLHF

len: 16
abundance: .
j_gene: TRBJ2-1
v_gene: TRBV5-1
d_gene: TRBD2
CDR3nt: TGCGCCAGCAGCTTAGGGCTAGCGGGGCATGGGGATGAGCAGTTCTTC
CDR3aa: CASSLGLAGHGDEQFF

len: 14
abundance: .
j_gene: TRBJ2-7
v_gene: TRBV9
d_gene: TRBD1
CDR3nt: TGTGCCAGCAGCCCTTGGGACAGACGGGGCGAGCAGTACTTC
CDR3aa: CASSPWDRRGEQYF

len: 15
abundance: few
j_gene: TRBJ2-6
v_gene: TRBV4-3
d_gene: .
CDR3nt: TGCGCCAGCAGCCAAGAAACTTTTGGGGCCAACGTCCTGACTTTC
CDR3aa: CASSQETFGANVLTF

len: 16
abundance: .
j_gene: TRBJ2-5
v_gene: TRBV25-1
d_gene: TRBD1
CDR3nt: TGTGCCAGCAGTGCGAACCCCGGGACAGGTCAAGAGACCCAGTACTTC
CDR3aa: CASSANPGTGQETQYF

len: 15
abundance: .
j_gene: TRBJ2-7
v_gene: TRBV18
d_gene: .
CDR3nt: TGTGCCAGCTCACCAGTTCCGGGGTCCTCCTACGAGCAGTACTTC
CDR3aa: CASSPVPGSSYEQYF

len: 15
abundance: .
j_gene: TRBJ2-2
v_gene: TRBV18
d_gene: .
CDR3nt: TGTGCCAGCTCAGAAGGGGCGGCTAACACCGGGGAGCTGTTTTTT
CDR3aa: CASSEGAANTGELFF

len: 15
abundance: few
j_gene: TRBJ2-3
v_gene: TRBV30
d_gene: .
CDR3nt: TGTGCCTGGAGTGGAGGCGGATCTAGCACAGATACGCAGTATTTT
CDR3aa: CAWSGGGSSTDTQYF

len: 16
abundance: .
j_gene: TRBJ2-4
v_gene: TRBV5-6
d_gene: TRBD1
CDR3nt: TGTGCCAGCAGCTTGCAGGGGGCCATCGGCAAAAACATTCAGTACTTC
CDR3aa: CASSLQGAIGKNIQYF

len: 15
abundance: .
j_gene: TRBJ2-1
v_gene: TRBV9
d_gene: TRBD2
CDR3nt: TGTGCCAGCAGCACAACGACTAGCCCCCCCGATGAGCAGTTCTTC
CDR3aa: CASSTTTSPPDEQFF

len: 14
abundance: .
j_gene: TRBJ1-2
v_gene: TRBV6-6
d_gene: TRBD1
CDR3nt: TGTGCCAGCAGTCACGACAGGGCGAACTATGGCTACACCTTC
CDR3aa: CASSHDRANYGYTF

len: 14
abundance: .
j_gene: TRBJ1-5
v_gene: TRBV28
d_gene: TRBD1
CDR3nt: TGTGCCAGCAGTTTTGGGACAGCTAATCAGCCCCAGCATTTT
CDR3aa: CASSFGTANQPQHF

len: 16
abundance: few
j_gene: TRBJ2-5
v_gene: TRBV3-1/TRBV3-2
d_gene: .
CDR3nt: TGTGCCAGCAGCCCCCAGGCGAGGGGGATCCAAGAGACCCAGTACTTC
CDR3aa: CASSPQARGIQETQYF

len: 15
abundance: .
j_gene: TRBJ2-7
v_gene: TRBV7-6
d_gene: TRBD2
CDR3nt: TGTGCCAGCAGCCCGGGGACTAGCGGCCTTTTGGGGCAGTACTTC
CDR3aa: CASSPGTSGLLGQYF

len: 13
abundance: .
j_gene: TRBJ1-1
v_gene: TRBV24-1
d_gene: .
CDR3nt: TGTGCCACCAGTGATGGGGCGAGTACTGAAGCTTTCTTT
CDR3aa: CATSDGASTEAFF

len: 14
abundance: .
j_gene: TRBJ2-2
v_gene: TRBV18
d_gene: .
CDR3nt: TGTGCCAGCTCACCGAAGCGGAACACCGGGGAGCTGTTTTTT
CDR3aa: CASSPKRNTGELFF

len: 14
abundance: once
j_gene: TRBJ2-7
v_gene: TRBV7-2
d_gene: .
CDR3nt: TGTGCCAGCAGCTCTCGTTTAGGGTCGGGGGAGCAGTACTTC
CDR3aa: CASSSRLGSGEQYF

len: 16
abundance: .
j_gene: TRBJ2-3
v_gene: TRBV3-1/TRBV3-2
d_gene: .
CDR3nt: TGTGCCAGCAGCCAACCTACAGGGTACTTATTGAATACGCAGTATTTT
CDR3aa: CASSQPTGYLLNTQYF

len: 11
abundance: .
j_gene: TRBJ1-3
v_gene: TRBV6-6
d_gene: .
CDR3nt: TGTGCCAGCCGAGGTGGAAACACCATATATTTT
CDR3aa: CASRGGNTIYF

len: 15
abundance: .
j_gene: TRBJ1-2
v_gene: TRBV5-1
d_gene: TRBD1
CDR3nt: TGCGCCAGCATGGTTGGGACAGGGCAGGACTATGGCTACACCTTC
CDR3aa: CASMVGTGQDYGYTF

len: 16
abundance: .
j_gene: TRBJ1-1
v_gene: TRBV13
d_gene: TRBD1
CDR3nt: TGTGCCAGCAGCTTCCCGGGACAGGGGGCGAACACTGAAGCTTTCTTT
CDR3aa: CASSFPGQGANTEAFF

len: 13
abundance: .
j_gene: TRBJ2-5
v_gene: TRBV12-3/TRBV12-4
d_gene: .
CDR3nt: TGTGCCAGCAGTTTGGCAGGGGATGGGACCCAGTACTTC
CDR3aa: CASSLAGDGTQYF

len: 14
abundance: .
j_gene: TRBJ1-1
v_gene: TRBV3-1/TRBV3-2
d_gene: .
CDR3nt: TGTGCCAGCAGCCAAGAAGGGGGGGTCACTGAAGCTTTCTTT
CDR3aa: CASSQEGGVTEAFF

len: 13
abundance: .
j_gene: TRBJ2-3
v_gene: TRBV30
d_gene: TRBD1
CDR3nt: TGTGCCTGGGGGACAGGGATCACAGATACGCAGTATTTT
CDR3aa: CAWGTGITDTQYF

len: 15
abundance: .
j_gene: TRBJ1-4
v_gene: TRBV28
d_gene: .
CDR3nt: TGTGCCAGCAGTTCCGCGGAAGTTGCTAATGAAAAACTGTTTTTT
CDR3aa: CASSSAEVANEKLFF

len: 18
abundance: .
j_gene: TRBJ2-1
v_gene: TRBV7-8
d_gene: TRBD1
CDR3nt: TGTGCCAGCAGCTTCCAATTCCTTTCGGGACAGGGGAACAATGAGCAGTTCTTC
CDR3aa: CASSFQFLSGQGNNEQFF

len: 16
abundance: .
j_gene: TRBJ1-2
v_gene: TRBV27
d_gene: TRBD1
CDR3nt: TGTGCCAGCAGTCCACGAGCCACAGGGGATAACTATGGCTACACCTTC
CDR3aa: CASSPRATGDNYGYTF

len: 13
abundance: .
j_gene: TRBJ1-1
v_gene: TRBV18
d_gene: .
CDR3nt: TGTGCCAGCTCAACCAGGGTGGACACTGAAGCTTTCTTT
CDR3aa: CASSTRVDTEAFF

len: 15
abundance: .
j_gene: TRBJ2-1
v_gene: TRBV18
d_gene: TRBD1
CDR3nt: TGTGCCAGCTCACCCCCCGGGACAGGGTACAATGAGCAGTTCTTC
CDR3aa: CASSPPGTGYNEQFF

len: 14
abundance: .
j_gene: TRBJ1-1
v_gene: TRBV7-3
d_gene: TRBD1
CDR3nt: TGTGCCAGCAGCACACAGGGGGCCGGTACTGAAGCTTTCTTT
CDR3aa: CASSTQGAGTEAFF

len: 13
abundance: .
j_gene: TRBJ1-1
v_gene: TRBV28
d_gene: .
CDR3nt: TGTGCCAGCAGTCCGCGTAGGGGGTATGGAGCTTTCTTT
CDR3aa: CASSPRRGYGAFF

len: 16
abundance: .
j_gene: TRBJ2-1
v_gene: TRBV7-2
d_gene: TRBD2
CDR3nt: TGTGCCAGCAGCTTAGTCGTTAGCGGGGGGGCCCGAGAGCAGTTCTTC
CDR3aa: CASSLVVSGGAREQFF